A selection of T cell receptor beta chains follows, all from one sample in a study of CD8 T cells in Susac syndrome. One entry per CDR3 protein results from TCRdb running MiXCR on the immunoSEQ multiplex PCR reads. The table lists about 75,000 distinct CDR3 sequences, roughly 95% of them singletons. Specimen: CD8+ T cells from PBMCs. Receptors were obtained from a human donor with Susac syndrome. Both conserved end residues are part of each CDR3. D genes are given only for firm matches. Clone size, where shown, is once, few, many, or a class for clones that have expanded.

D gene	V gene	clone size	J gene	CDR3 DNA	CDR3 protein
TRBD2	TRBV5-1	NA	TRBJ2-3	TGCGCCAGCAGCTTCCGGGGGGGCCAAGATACGCAGTATTTT	CASSFRGGQDTQYF
NA	TRBV13	NA	TRBJ2-6	TGTGCCAGCAGCCCACTGGGACCGAGACCCTCTGGGGCCAACGTCCTGACTTTC	CASSPLGPRPSGANVLTF
NA	TRBV28	NA	TRBJ2-5	TGTGCCAGCAGTTTCGGCCCGGGGGTAAGAGAGACCCAGTACTTC	CASSFGPGVRETQYF
TRBD1	TRBV6-6	NA	TRBJ1-2	TGTGCCAGCAGCCACAGGGGGCGGGATGGCTACACCTTC	CASSHRGRDGYTF
NA	TRBV20-1	NA	TRBJ2-7	TGCAGTGCTTCGACAGGGAGGGCCTACGAGCAGTACTTC	CSASTGRAYEQYF
TRBD1	TRBV29-1	NA	TRBJ2-6	TGCAGCGCAGGGGACAGGGAAAGCTCTGGGGCCAACGTCCTGACTTTC	CSAGDRESSGANVLTF
NA	TRBV7-9	NA	TRBJ2-2	TGTGCCAGCAGCTCGACTAGTACGGGGACCCGGGAGCTGTTTTTT	CASSSTSTGTRELFF
TRBD1	TRBV28	NA	TRBJ2-3	TGTGCCAGCAGTTTAGACAGGGGGGCCACAGATACGCAGTATTTT	CASSLDRGATDTQYF
TRBD1	TRBV7-9	NA	TRBJ1-6	TGTGCCAGCAGCCCGGCCACAGGGGCGGATTCACCCCTCCACTTT	CASSPATGADSPLHF
NA	TRBV29-1	NA	TRBJ2-7	TGCAGCGCCCAACAGGGTCGGGAGCAGTACTTC	CSAQQGREQYF
NA	TRBV7-9	NA	TRBJ2-1	TGTGCCAGCAGCTTAACTCTTAACAATGAGCAGTTCTTC	CASSLTLNNEQFF
TRBD2	TRBV20-1	NA	TRBJ2-3	TGCAGTGCTAGACCGAGCGGGGGGGCGACAGATACGCAGTATTTT	CSARPSGGATDTQYF
NA	TRBV20-1	NA	TRBJ2-7	TGCAGTGCTAGAGATCTCCTTTCGCAAACTAGGTACGAGCAGTACTTC	CSARDLLSQTRYEQYF
NA	TRBV9	NA	TRBJ2-7	TGTGCCAGCAGCAAGGGGAACGAGCAGTACTTC	CASSKGNEQYF
TRBD2	TRBV29-1	NA	TRBJ2-1	TGCAGCGTTGATGGACTAGCGAAGACCAATGAGCAGTTCTTC	CSVDGLAKTNEQFF
NA	TRBV20-1	once	TRBJ2-1	TGCAGTGCTAGAGATCCCCCTGGAACCCAGGCAGATGAGCAGTTCTTC	CSARDPPGTQADEQFF
NA	TRBV5-1	NA	TRBJ2-7	TGCGCCAGCAGCTTGGCCTCGAGGGACGAGCAGTACTTC	CASSLASRDEQYF
NA	TRBV3-1	NA	TRBJ2-5	TGTGCCAGCAGCCAGGAGGGGAGGGAGACCCAGTACTTC	CASSQEGRETQYF
NA	TRBV7-6	once	TRBJ2-4	TGTGCCAGCAGCTTAGGGAAGGGTGTGGACATTCAGTACTTC	CASSLGKGVDIQYF
TRBD2	TRBV14	NA	TRBJ2-7	TGTGCCAGCAGCCAAGACGTTACTAGCGGACCCTACGAGCAGTACTTC	CASSQDVTSGPYEQYF
TRBD2	TRBV9	once	TRBJ2-1	TGTGCCAGCAGCGTACCCCCGGGCGGGAGCTCCTACAATGAGCAGTTCTTC	CASSVPPGGSSYNEQFF
NA	TRBV6-1	NA	TRBJ1-3	TGTGCCAGCAGTCGACCGGTTTCATTCTCTGGAAACACCATATATTTT	CASSRPVSFSGNTIYF
NA	TRBV12-3/TRBV12-4	NA	TRBJ2-3	TGTGCCAGCAGTTCCAGGGCAGGGTCGGATACGCAGTATTTT	CASSSRAGSDTQYF
TRBD2	TRBV9	NA	TRBJ2-3	TGTGCCAGCAGCGCACACGCGGGGGACACAGATACGCAGTATTTT	CASSAHAGDTDTQYF
TRBD2	TRBV11-2	NA	TRBJ2-5	TGTGCCAGCAGCTTAAGGCCGGCTAGCGGGGACCAAGAGACCCAGTACTTC	CASSLRPASGDQETQYF
NA	TRBV5-1	NA	TRBJ2-1	TGCGCCAGCAGCTTGGCTATGGGGCCCAATGAGCAGTTCTTC	CASSLAMGPNEQFF
TRBD1	TRBV20-1	NA	TRBJ1-1	TGCAGTGCTACAAACAGGGGGGTCACTGAAGCTTTCTTT	CSATNRGVTEAFF
TRBD1	TRBV2	NA	TRBJ1-1	TGTGCCAGCAGTGAGACAGGGACCTCCACTGAAGCTTTCTTT	CASSETGTSTEAFF
NA	TRBV29-1	NA	TRBJ2-1	TGCAGCGTAGGCGAGCAGTTCTTC	CSVGEQFF
NA	TRBV9	NA	TRBJ2-7	TGTGCCAGCAGCGCCCGGGACGCAGGACGGCTGGACGAGCAGTACTTC	CASSARDAGRLDEQYF
NA	TRBV21-1	NA	TRBJ2-5	TGTGCCAGCAGCAAAGTTGTCGCAACACCCGGCGTCGGGACCCAGTACTTC	CASSKVVATPGVGTQYF
TRBD1	TRBV28	once	TRBJ1-2	TGTGCCAGCAGTTTCGCCGACAGGGGAGCGCTAGCTAACTATGGCTACACCTTC	CASSFADRGALANYGYTF
TRBD2	TRBV15	NA	TRBJ2-1	TGTGCCACCAGCAGAGCGGGACTAGCCAATGAGCAGTTCTTC	CATSRAGLANEQFF
NA	TRBV28	once	TRBJ1-2	TGTGCCAGCAACCAGTTGCTTCCTAACTATGGCTACACCTTC	CASNQLLPNYGYTF
NA	TRBV4-3	NA	TRBJ2-7	TGCGCCAGCAGCCAAGACCCTCAGGTCTCCATTGAGCAGTACTTC	CASSQDPQVSIEQYF
NA	TRBV27	NA	TRBJ2-5	TGTGCCAGCAGTTCCTCTCGAGTGGAGACCCAGTACTTC	CASSSSRVETQYF
NA	TRBV9	NA	TRBJ2-5	TGTGCCAGCAGCGTGGGCGGTCTCCAAGAGACCCAGTACTTC	CASSVGGLQETQYF
NA	TRBV13	NA	TRBJ2-7	TGTGCCAGCAGCTTAGTAGGGGCAGGGAACGAGCAGTACTTC	CASSLVGAGNEQYF
NA	TRBV7-9	NA	TRBJ2-3	TGTGCCAGCAGATCAGAGAGGGGGTCCGGGAACAACACAGATACGCAGTATTTT	CASRSERGSGNNTDTQYF
NA	TRBV14	NA	TRBJ2-2	TGTGCCAGCAGCCAACTAGCCGGGGAGCTGTTTTTT	CASSQLAGELFF
TRBD2	TRBV2	once	TRBJ2-7	TGTGCCAGCAGGCTAGCGGGGAGCTACGAGCAGTACTTC	CASRLAGSYEQYF
NA	TRBV27	once	TRBJ2-1	TGTGCCAGCAGTAGTAGCGTCTATGAGCAGTTCTTC	CASSSSVYEQFF
NA	TRBV3-1	NA	TRBJ1-5	TGTGCCAGCAGCCAAACGAGCAATCAGCCCCAGCATTTT	CASSQTSNQPQHF
NA	TRBV12-3/TRBV12-4	NA	TRBJ2-1	TGTGCCAGCAGTTTCCCCCCCACCAATGAGCAGTTCTTC	CASSFPPTNEQFF
NA	TRBV20-1	NA	TRBJ2-3	TGCAGTGCTAGAGTCAACGGGGGTGAACCGGGGACGCAGTATTTT	CSARVNGGEPGTQYF
TRBD2	TRBV29-1	NA	TRBJ2-1	TGCAGCGTTGAAGGGACGACGGGGGGGCCTAAGAATGAGCAGTTCTTC	CSVEGTTGGPKNEQFF
TRBD2	TRBV2	NA	TRBJ2-5	TGTGCCAGCATTGGACTAGCGGGGGGTGTGGAGACCCAGTACTTC	CASIGLAGGVETQYF
NA	TRBV5-4	NA	TRBJ1-1	TGTGCCAGCAGCTTTCCCAACAGTAGGGGTAACACTGAAGCTTTCTTT	CASSFPNSRGNTEAFF
TRBD1	TRBV18	NA	TRBJ2-7	TGTGCCAGCATGGGAGACAGGGGTTACGAGCAGTACTTC	CASMGDRGYEQYF
NA	TRBV5-1	NA	TRBJ2-7	TGCGCCAGCAGCTTGACCCGGGACGGGTCATACGAGCAGTACTTC	CASSLTRDGSYEQYF
TRBD1	TRBV29-1	few	TRBJ1-2	TGCAGCGTTGAGGACAGGGATGGCTACACCTTC	CSVEDRDGYTF
NA	TRBV3-1	NA	TRBJ2-7	TGTGCCAGCAGCTACATAGGGCAGCGTTACGAGCAGTACTTC	CASSYIGQRYEQYF
NA	TRBV4-1	NA	TRBJ1-5	TGCGCCAGCAGCCAAGGAACAGGGACCGGTAGCAATCAGCCCCAGCATTTT	CASSQGTGTGSNQPQHF
NA	TRBV5-4	NA	TRBJ2-7	TGTGCCAGCAGCTTGATCCCGGCTAGCTACGAGCAGTACTTC	CASSLIPASYEQYF
NA	TRBV2	NA	TRBJ1-2	TGTGCCGGGGTAGATTCGGGAGGCTACACCTTC	CAGVDSGGYTF